The T cell receptor (beta chain) under discussion was sequenced for a study of T cell responses to AZD1222 COVID-19 vaccine. In the study overall: Pooling was applied to second doses at about 4 or about 12 weeks. Study-wide results and limits: Vaccine-associated CD4 TCRs spanned spike, dominant at 160-218 and 743-854. There were mostly white British donors and more females than males, and clonal diversity was possibly underestimated. None of the repertoires were sampled until the peak T cell response had passed.

Produced via immunoSEQ multiplex PCR; TCRdb's table is partial and in-frame only. The table shows 95,000 to 130,000 clones, with roughly 87% occurring only once. CDR1 and CDR2 (germline): KGHSH, LQKENI. This CDR3 has 17 residues. Trimming cost V 6 bases and J 5 bases, with 22 bases left between them. To note about this clone: Its antigen remains unidentified.

This chain joins TRBV18 and TRBJ1-4, with D perhaps TRBD1 (5 bases). This specimen consisted of peripheral blood, obtained on day 0 of AZD1222 vaccination. The sequence derives from an adult in good health. For the CDR3, the DNA is TGTGCCAGCTCGCCAAGGCCGGGGGACGCTACAAATGAAAAACTGTTTTTT. Its translation is CASSPRPGDATNEKLFF. Together with reference TRBV18 and TRBJ1-4, the CDR3 gives the full variable domain: NAGVMQNPRHLVRRRGQEARLRCSPMKGHSHVYWYRQLPEEGLKFMVYLQKENIIDESGMPKERFSAEFPKEGPSILRIQQVVRGDSAAYFCASSPRPGDATNEKLFFGSGTQLSVL.